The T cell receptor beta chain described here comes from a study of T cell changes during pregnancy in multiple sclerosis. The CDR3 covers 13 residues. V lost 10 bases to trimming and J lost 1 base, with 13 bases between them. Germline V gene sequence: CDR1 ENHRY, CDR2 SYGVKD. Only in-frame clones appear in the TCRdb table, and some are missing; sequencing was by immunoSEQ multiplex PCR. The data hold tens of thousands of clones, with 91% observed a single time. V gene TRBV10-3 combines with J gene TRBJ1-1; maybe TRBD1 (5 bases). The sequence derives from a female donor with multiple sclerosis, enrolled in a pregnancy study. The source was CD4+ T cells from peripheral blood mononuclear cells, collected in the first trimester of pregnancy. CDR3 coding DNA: TGTGCCACCTCGGACGGACAGAACACTGAAGCTTTCTTT. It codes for CATSDGQNTEAFF.